Shown below are 27 T cell receptor beta chains from a single sample sequenced in a study of T cell responses to AZD1222 COVID-19 vaccine. Sequencing used immunoSEQ multiplex PCR; TCRdb keeps in-frame clones, though not all of them. The table shows more than 95,000 clones, with about nine tenths occurring only once. The sample here was peripheral blood, taken on day 0 of AZD1222 vaccination. These receptor sequences come from an adult in good health.

This sequence joins TRBV30 and TRBJ2-2; no reliable D call. The CDR3 has 13 residues. The germline V gene encodes CDR1 GTSNPN and CDR2 SVGIG (reference sequence). V was clipped by 1 base and J by 7 bases, with 10 bases between them. The CDR3 DNA reads TGTGCCTGGAGTGACATGGACGGCGGGGAGCTGTTTTTT. Its protein product is CAWSDMDGGELFF. Full variable domain (rest looked up from reference TRBV30 and TRBJ2-2): SQTIHQWPATLVQPVGSPLSLECTVEGTSNPNLYWYRQAAGRGLQLLFYSVGIGQISSEVPQNLSASRPQDRQFILSSKKLLLSDSGFYLCAWSDMDGGELFFGEGSRLTVL.

The V call is TRBV27, the J call TRBJ2-2; 7 bases line up with TRBD2. Unmatched junction bases numbered 9, after V lost 4 bases and J lost 1 base. Germline lookup yields CDR1 MNHEY and CDR2 SMNVEV (reference sequence). The CDR3 has 17 residues. The CDR3 DNA sequence: TGTGCCAGCAGTTCCGGTAGCGGGCAGGTGAACACCGGGGAGCTGTTTTTT. Translating gives CASSSGSGQVNTGELFF.

This chain connects TRBV5-4 to TRBJ2-1; 10 bases are shared with TRBD2. CDR1 is SGHNT, CDR2 YYREEE, per germline (reference sequence). Losses at the gene ends were 0 bases for V and 4 bases for J; bases not matched to a gene: 1. This CDR3 is built from 15 residues. The chain's CDR3 is CASSLGAGGYNEQFF. CDR3 DNA sequence: TGTGCCAGCAGCTTGGGAGCGGGAGGGTACAATGAGCAGTTCTTC.

V and J are TRBV20-1 and TRBJ1-5; D might be TRBD1 (5 bases). Between the trimmed V and J ends, which lost 3 bases and 2 bases, there was a span of 26 bases. The germline CDR1 and CDR2 sequences are DFQATT and SNEGSKA (reference sequence). The CDR3 length is 19 residues. The CDR3 is CSASTGTSSGPGGNQPQHF. In nucleotides, the CDR3 is TGCAGTGCTAGTACCGGGACTTCATCCGGGCCGGGCGGCAATCAGCCCCAGCATTTT.

V gene TRBV5-6 combines with J gene TRBJ2-1; 7 nucleotides match TRBD2. CDR3 length: 16 amino acids. The V gene end was trimmed by 0 bases and the J gene end by 3 bases; junction bases not matched to a gene: 6. Germline values: CDR1 SGHDT, CDR2 YYEEEE. CDR3 in amino acids: CASSLGPTSSYNEQFF. The CDR3, as DNA: TGTGCCAGCAGCTTGGGGCCGACTAGCAGCTACAATGAGCAGTTCTTC.

V and J are TRBV25-1 and TRBJ2-1; 8 nucleotides align to TRBD1. J lost 6 bases, V lost 6 bases, and 10 bases had no gene match. Germline CDR1 and CDR2: MGHDK and SYGVNS. This CDR3 contains 15 residues. CDR3 amino acids: CASRVSGTGGNEQFF. In DNA, the CDR3 is TGTGCCAGCAGAGTATCCGGGACAGGAGGCAATGAGCAGTTCTTC.

The rearrangement joins TRBV27 to TRBJ1-1; no reliable D call. Trimming pared 3 bases from V and 0 bases from J, leaving 17 bases between. This CDR3 contains 17 residues. The V gene's germline CDR1 is MNHEY and CDR2 SMNVEV (reference sequence). CDR3 protein: CASSLVHWSGMNTEAFF. The CDR3 coding sequence is TGTGCCAGCAGTTTGGTTCACTGGTCAGGAATGAACACTGAAGCTTTCTTT.

This chain uses TRBV12-3 or TRBV12-4 with TRBJ2-1, with D tentatively TRBD2 (5 bases). Trimming removed 3 bases from V and 9 bases from J, with 9 bases in between. This CDR3 is built from 12 residues. The CDR3 loop reads CASSFTGIEQFF. The CDR3 DNA reads as TGTGCCAGCAGTTTCACCGGGATTGAGCAGTTCTTC.

The chain has TRBV19 and TRBJ1-2; TRBD1 agrees at 8 bases. Germline V gene sequence: CDR1 LNHDA, CDR2 SQIVND (reference sequence). The junction had 11 bases not matched to a gene; V was cut back by 6 bases and J by 2 bases. The CDR3 length is 16 residues. The chain's CDR3 is CASSLQGVPENYGYTF. CDR3 in DNA: TGTGCCAGTAGCTTACAGGGGGTGCCAGAAAACTATGGCTACACCTTC.

The V and J genes are TRBV28 and TRBJ1-2; weak D call: TRBD1 (6 bases). From germline, CDR1 is MDHEN and CDR2 SYDVKM. With 8 bases removed from V and 5 bases from J, the gap between germline ends came to 21 bases. This CDR3 spans 15 amino acids. The CDR3 DNA follows: TGTGCCAGCTCTTCTGGGGGCGCGGGATTTTATGGCTACACCTTC. Its protein is CASSSGGAGFYGYTF.

The chain couples TRBV7-2 to TRBJ1-1, with 10 bases lining up with TRBD1. This CDR3 spans 15 amino acids. Germline V gene lookup returns CDR1 SGHTA and CDR2 FQGNSA. V gave up 7 bases and J gave up 5 bases; unmatched junction bases: 10. In DNA, the CDR3 is TGTGCCAGCACCGACAGGGGGCGTTGGAGGACTGAAGCTTTCTTT. It codes for CASTDRGRWRTEAFF. Full variable domain (rest looked up from reference TRBV7-2 and TRBJ1-1): GAGVSQSPSNKVTEKGKDVELRCDPISGHTALYWYRQSLGQGLEFLIYFQGNSAPDKSGLPSDRFSAERTGGSVSTLTIQRTQQEDSAVYLCASTDRGRWRTEAFFGQGTRLTVV.

This clone was seen more than once but under ten times. The CDR3 loop is CASSLGGLNTEAFF. DNA for the CDR3: TGTGCCAGCAGCCTTGGGGGTCTGAACACTGAAGCTTTCTTT. This chain connects TRBV21-1 to TRBJ1-1. TRBV21-1 represents a pseudogene. This CDR3 has 14 amino acids.

The V gene is TRBV11-2, the J gene TRBJ1-2, with TRBD1 as a possible D gene (5 bases). CDR1 and CDR2 from the germline V gene are SGHAT and FQNNGV. The length of the CDR3 is 16 residues. V lost 2 bases and J 4 bases, leaving 17 bases between the germline ends. CDR3 amino acids: CASSLRDLTSSYGYTF. The CDR3 nucleotides read TGTGCCAGCAGCTTAAGGGACTTAACGAGCTCCTATGGCTACACCTTC.

The chain joins TRBV4-3 to TRBJ2-6; 11 positions match TRBD1. The length of the CDR3 is 18 residues. Germline V gives CDR1 LGHNA, CDR2 YSLEER. V trimming: 4 bases; J trimming: 3 bases; junction bases outside the gene matches: 8. CDR3 residues: CASSRYGQGAGGANVLTF. In nucleotides, the CDR3 is TGCGCCAGCAGCCGATACGGACAGGGGGCGGGTGGGGCCAACGTCCTGACTTTC.

This rearrangement joins TRBV9 to TRBJ2-3; D might be TRBD2 (7 bases). The germline V and J ends were trimmed by 1 base and 6 bases, with 18 bases remaining between them. Germline values: CDR1 SGDLS, CDR2 YYNGEE. The CDR3 has 16 amino acids. The CDR3 is CASSVHGTGGRDTQYF. In DNA, the CDR3 is TGTGCCAGCAGCGTACATGGAACGGGGGGCAGGGATACGCAGTATTTT.

The V and J genes are TRBV25-1 and TRBJ1-5; D is ambiguous. Trimming took 3 bases from V and 0 from J, leaving 9 bases between them. CDR1 and CDR2 (germline): MGHDK, SYGVNS. The CDR3 has 15 amino acids. CDR3: CASSETASSNQPQHF. In nucleotides, the CDR3 is TGTGCCAGCAGTGAGACGGCCAGTAGCAATCAGCCCCAGCATTTT. The full variable domain, completed using reference TRBV25-1 and TRBJ1-5, is EADIYQTPRYLVIGTGKKITLECSQTMGHDKMYWYQQDPGMELHLIHYSYGVNSTEKGDLSSESTVSRIRTEHFPLTLESARPSHTSQYLCASSETASSNQPQHFGDGTRLSIL.

The chain couples TRBV19 to TRBJ2-2; D may be TRBD2 (5 bases). Germline lookup yields CDR1 LNHDA and CDR2 SQIVND (reference sequence). Trimming shortened V by 7 bases and J by 6 bases, and 18 bases separated the two germline ends. CDR3 length: 15 residues. CDR3 nucleotides: TGTGCCAGTATAAATACTCCTGGAGGATCCGGGGAGCTGTTTTTT. Residues: CASINTPGGSGELFF.

This chain uses TRBV6-6 with TRBJ2-5, with D possibly matching TRBD2 (6 bases). This CDR3 has 12 residues. Trimming left V 8 bases short and J 4 bases short, with 11 bases between. The germline CDR1 and CDR2 sequences are MNHNY and SVGAGI (reference sequence). This chain's CDR3 is CASRLEGETQYF. The CDR3 nucleotides read TGTGCCAGCCGACTGGAGGGAGAGACCCAGTACTTC.

This clone appeared once. V is TRBV5-6 and J is TRBJ2-7; D gene unclear. Deletions cut 1 base from V and 0 bases from J, with 11 bases between. Looked up from germline, CDR1 is SGHDT and CDR2 is YYEEEE. CDR3 size: 15 residues. DNA for the CDR3: TGTGCCAGCAGCTTGATCCAGGTCCTCTCCTACGAGCAGTACTTC. Protein: CASSLIQVLSYEQYF.

The chain uses TRBV2 and TRBJ2-3, with D hard to call. The CDR3 length is 13 residues. Deletions cut 8 bases from V and 1 base from J, with 10 bases between. Germline CDR1 is SNHLY and CDR2 is FYNNEI. The DNA for the CDR3 is TGTGCCAGCTGGTTGGGTGGCACAGATACGCAGTATTTT. It yields the protein CASWLGGTDTQYF.

V is TRBV25-1 and J is TRBJ1-5; 9 bases map to TRBD1. After removal of 6 bases from V and 9 bases from J, the junction contained 6 bases not matched to a gene. The CDR3 runs 13 residues. Germline CDR1 MGHDK, CDR2 SYGVNS. The CDR3 nucleotides are TGTGCCAGCAGCTATACAGGGGGCGGGCCCCAGCATTTT. As protein: CASSYTGGGPQHF.

This clone was counted once. This CDR3 is also generated by other DNA sequences in the sample. The V and J genes are TRBV5-1 and TRBJ1-1; D perhaps matches TRBD1 (5 bases). CDR1 is SGHRS, CDR2 YFSETQ, per germline. This CDR3 contains 14 residues. Trimming took off 0 bases at V and 1 base at J, with 7 bases between the two ends. In nucleotides, the CDR3 is TGCGCCAGCAGCTTGGGCGGGGGGAACACTGAAGCTTTCTTT. Its protein product is CASSLGGGNTEAFF.

The chain joins TRBV19 to TRBJ1-2, with 7 bases identical to TRBD1. CDR1 and CDR2 from the germline V gene are LNHDA and SQIVND (reference sequence). After removal of 5 bases from V and 2 bases from J, the junction contained 11 bases not matched to a gene. This CDR3 is built from 16 residues. The CDR3 DNA is TGTGCCAGTAGTTTCCCTTTGGGGACAGTAAACTATGGCTACACCTTC. Its protein is CASSFPLGTVNYGYTF.

The chain couples TRBV3-1 (or the pseudogene TRBV3-2) to TRBJ2-7, with TRBD2 as a possible D gene (6 bases). The V end was cut by 4 bases, the J end by 1 base, with 11 bases between. CDR1 LGHDT and CDR2 YNNKEL come from the germline V gene (reference sequence). The CDR3 is made up of 14 amino acids. CDR3 sequence: CASSLSGWSYEQYF. CDR3 DNA sequence: TGTGCCAGCAGCCTTAGCGGATGGTCCTACGAGCAGTACTTC.

The CDR3 bases are TGTGCCAGTAGTATTGGTCTAGCGGGAGGCCCTTTAAATACGCAGTATTTT. Its translation is CASSIGLAGGPLNTQYF. The chain couples TRBV19 to TRBJ2-3; 11 bases agree with TRBD2. Germline V gives CDR1 LNHDA, CDR2 SQIVND (reference sequence). J gave up 7 bases and V 3 bases, and 12 bases lay outside the gene matches. The CDR3 spans 17 residues. Together with reference TRBV19 and TRBJ2-3, the CDR3 gives the full variable domain: DGGITQSPKYLFRKEGQNVTLSCEQNLNHDAMYWYRQDPGQGLRLIYYSQIVNDFQKGDIAEGYSVSREKKESFPLTVTSAQKNPTAFYLCASSIGLAGGPLNTQYFGPGTRLTVL.

This chain connects TRBV5-1 to TRBJ2-1; D not resolved. The CDR3 loop spans 13 amino acids. CDR1 SGHRS and CDR2 YFSETQ come from the germline V gene. V dropped 1 base and J dropped 8 bases, with 10 bases sitting between them. The DNA for the CDR3 is TGCGCCAGCAGCTTGCGAAGTGACGATGAGCAGTTCTTC. Encoded protein: CASSLRSDDEQFF. The complete variable domain, with remaining parts taken from reference TRBV5-1 and TRBJ2-1, reads KAGVTQTPRYLIKTRGQQVTLSCSPISGHRSVSWYQQTPGQGLQFLFEYFSETQRNKGNFPGRFSGRQFSNSRSEMNVSTLELGDSALYLCASSLRSDDEQFFGPGTRLTVL.

J is TRBJ2-7 and V is TRBV9; weak D call: TRBD1 (6 bases). Germline CDR1 and CDR2: SGDLS and YYNGEE. The CDR3 covers 15 residues. The V gene lost 0 bases and the J gene lost 0 bases, with 10 bases spanning the gap. The CDR3 protein is CASSVGDTSSYEQYF. For the CDR3, the DNA is TGTGCCAGCAGCGTAGGGGACACGAGCTCCTACGAGCAGTACTTC.